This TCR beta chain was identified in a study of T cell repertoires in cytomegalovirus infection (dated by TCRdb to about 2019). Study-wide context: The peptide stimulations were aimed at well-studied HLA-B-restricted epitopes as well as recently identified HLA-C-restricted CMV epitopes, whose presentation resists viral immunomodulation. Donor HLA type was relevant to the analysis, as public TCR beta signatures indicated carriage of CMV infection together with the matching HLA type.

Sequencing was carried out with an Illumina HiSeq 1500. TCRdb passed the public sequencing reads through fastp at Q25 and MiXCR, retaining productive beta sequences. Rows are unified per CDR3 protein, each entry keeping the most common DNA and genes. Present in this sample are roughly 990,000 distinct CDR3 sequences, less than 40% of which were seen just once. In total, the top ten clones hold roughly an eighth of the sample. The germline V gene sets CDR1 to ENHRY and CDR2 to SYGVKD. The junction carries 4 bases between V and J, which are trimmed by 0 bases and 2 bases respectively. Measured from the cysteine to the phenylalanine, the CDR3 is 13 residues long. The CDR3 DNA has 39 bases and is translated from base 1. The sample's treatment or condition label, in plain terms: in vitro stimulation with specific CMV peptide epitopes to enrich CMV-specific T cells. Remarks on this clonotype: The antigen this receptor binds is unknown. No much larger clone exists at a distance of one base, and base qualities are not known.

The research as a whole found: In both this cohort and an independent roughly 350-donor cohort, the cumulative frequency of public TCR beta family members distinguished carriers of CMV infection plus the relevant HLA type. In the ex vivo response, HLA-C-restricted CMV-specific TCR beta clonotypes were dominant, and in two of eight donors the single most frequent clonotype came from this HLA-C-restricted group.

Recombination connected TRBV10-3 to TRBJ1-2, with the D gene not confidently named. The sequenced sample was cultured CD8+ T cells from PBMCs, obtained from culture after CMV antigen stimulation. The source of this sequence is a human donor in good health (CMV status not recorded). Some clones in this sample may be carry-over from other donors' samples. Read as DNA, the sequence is TGTGCCATCAGTGAGTCGTCCAACTATGGCTACACCTTC. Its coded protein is CAISESSNYGYTF.